These 18 T cell receptor beta chains were sequenced from one sample in a study of shared clonotypes between healthy human individuals. Profiled with immunoSEQ multiplex PCR; TCRdb holds only in-frame clones, not every one. The table shows 300,000 to 400,000 clones, with around 87% occurring only once. The specimen was memory CD8+ T cells sorted from blood. Subset defined: CD45RO+ cells pooled with CCR7-negative TemRA cells. Receptors originate from a man younger than 35 in good health.

This chain joins TRBV30 and TRBJ1-1, with D unclear. There are 15 residues in the CDR3. The V and J ends lost 0 bases and 1 base respectively, with 12 bases between them. Looked up from germline, CDR1 is GTSNPN and CDR2 is SVGIG (reference sequence). The CDR3 DNA sequence: TGTGCCTGGAGTGTTTTTTCAGTTAGGAACACTGAAGCTTTCTTT. Residues: CAWSVFSVRNTEAFF. Full variable domain (outside the CDR3, taken from reference TRBV30 and TRBJ1-1): SQTIHQWPATLVQPVGSPLSLECTVEGTSNPNLYWYRQAAGRGLQLLFYSVGIGQISSEVPQNLSASRPQDRQFILSSKKLLLSDSGFYLCAWSVFSVRNTEAFFGQGTRLTVV.

The chain has TRBV5-1 and TRBJ2-3; D unresolved. The CDR3 runs 14 residues. Between the trimmed V and J ends, which lost 0 bases and 2 bases, there was a span of 7 bases. CDR1 is SGHRS, CDR2 YFSETQ, per germline. Here the CDR3 DNA reads TGCGCCAGCAGCTTGGCGATACACACAGATACGCAGTATTTT. Its protein is CASSLAIHTDTQYF.

The chain couples TRBV6-5 to TRBJ1-5; D gene uncertain. The CDR3 runs to 13 residues. Between the trimmed V and J ends, which lost 6 bases and 1 base, there was a span of 7 bases. CDR1 is MNHEY and CDR2 is SVGAGI in the germline V gene. The DNA of the CDR3 is TGTGCCAGCAGCCCCGGAAGCAATCAGCCCCAGCATTTT. This translates into CASSPGSNQPQHF.

This chain joins TRBV5-1 and TRBJ2-3; no clear D. The germline CDR1 and CDR2 sequences are SGHRS and YFSETQ. This CDR3 comprises 15 residues. V lost 1 base to trimming and J lost 0 bases, with 9 bases between them. CDR3 bases: TGCGCCAGCAGCTTGTGGTTACTTAGCACAGATACGCAGTATTTT. As protein: CASSLWLLSTDTQYF.

J is TRBJ2-7 and V is TRBV7-6, with D unresolved. Trimming pared 3 bases from V and 6 bases from J, leaving 18 bases between. This CDR3 has 15 amino acids. Germline V gene sequence: CDR1 SGHVS, CDR2 FNYEAQ. The CDR3 DNA sequence: TGTGCCAGCAGCTTCACCCAAGGGTCGCGAGGCGAGCAGTACTTC. The encoded protein is CASSFTQGSRGEQYF. Complete variable domain (other parts from reference TRBV7-6 and TRBJ2-7): GAGVSQSPRYKVTKRGQDVALRCDPISGHVSLYWYRQALGQGPEFLTYFNYEAQQDKSGLPNDRFSAERPEGSISTLTIQRTEQRDSAMYRCASSFTQGSRGEQYFGPGTRLTVT.

The rearrangement uses TRBV27 and TRBJ2-2; weak D call: TRBD1 (6 bases). This CDR3 contains 14 residues. Per the germline V gene, CDR1 is MNHEY and CDR2 is SMNVEV (reference sequence). Trimming shortened V by 5 bases and J by 4 bases, and 11 bases separated the two germline ends. This CDR3 reads CASSLLDSTGELFF. DNA of the CDR3: TGTGCCAGCAGTCTATTGGACAGCACCGGGGAGCTGTTTTTT.

The V gene is TRBV10-3, the J gene TRBJ2-7; D not resolved. V was trimmed by 5 bases and J by 5 bases, leaving 10 bases between them. This CDR3 comprises 12 residues. CDR1 is ENHRY and CDR2 is SYGVKD in the germline V gene. CDR3 sequence reads: CAISRDRHEQYF. DNA of the CDR3: TGTGCCATCAGTCGAGACCGCCACGAGCAGTACTTC.

The chain uses TRBV4-1 and TRBJ2-7, with D possibly TRBD1 on 5 matching bases. The CDR3 totals 16 residues. Germline lookup yields CDR1 MGHRA and CDR2 YSYEKL. V gave up 4 bases and J gave up 2 bases, with 18 bases separating them. CDR3 sequence reads: CASSPRGPGETYEQYF. CDR3 DNA sequence: TGCGCCAGCAGCCCAAGGGGCCCTGGGGAAACCTACGAGCAGTACTTC.

As regards this clone: The same CDR3 also results from other DNA sequences found in this sample. The chain has TRBV6-6 and TRBJ2-7; 12 nucleotides align to TRBD2. There are 14 residues in the CDR3. The germline V gene encodes CDR1 MNHNY and CDR2 SVGAGI (reference sequence). The V gene end was trimmed by 6 bases and the J gene end by 4 bases; junction bases not matched to a gene: 4. CDR3 sequence reads: CASSPTSGGYEQYF. CDR3 nucleotides: TGTGCCAGCAGCCCAACTAGCGGGGGGTACGAGCAGTACTTC.

This clone was seen a single time. The V call is TRBV2, the J call TRBJ2-3; D is ambiguous. CDR3 size: 15 residues. From germline, CDR1 is SNHLY and CDR2 FYNNEI. The V and J ends lost 3 bases and 2 bases respectively, with 12 bases between them. CDR3 in DNA: TGTGCCAGCAGTGATCTGGGATGGGACACAGATACGCAGTATTTT. Its translation: CASSDLGWDTDTQYF.

This clone showed up just a few times. The chain uses TRBV11-2 and TRBJ2-7; D is ambiguous. This CDR3 is 15 amino acids long. Germline V gene data show CDR1 as SGHAT and CDR2 as FQNNGV. V was shortened by 0 bases and J by 0 bases, with 9 bases between the two germline ends. CDR3 sequence (DNA): TGTGCCAGCAGCTTAGAGGTTGCGAGCTCCTACGAGCAGTACTTC. The encoded protein is CASSLEVASSYEQYF.

On this clone: A far larger clone is only one base removed, so a read error is likely. The rearrangement uses TRBV13 and TRBJ1-2; D is unresolved. The CDR3 is 12 residues long. The germline gives CDR1 PRHDT, CDR2 FYEKMQ (reference sequence). Trimming shortened V by 1 base and J by 4 bases, and 4 bases separated the two germline ends. The CDR3 loop is CASSLDPYGYTF. DNA for the CDR3: TGTGCCAGCAGCTTAGACCCCTATGGCTACACCTTC. The whole variable domain, remainder taken from reference TRBV13 and TRBJ1-2, is AAGVIQSPRHLIKEKRETATLKCYPIPRHDTVYWYQQGPGQDPQFLISFYEKMQSDKGSIPDRFSAQQFSDYHSELNMSSLELGDSALYFCASSLDPYGYTFGSGTRLTVV.

The chain is built from TRBV13 and TRBJ2-3; D might be TRBD2 (5 bases). Germline V gene lookup returns CDR1 PRHDT and CDR2 FYEKMQ (reference sequence). CDR3 length equals 14 residues. The V gene lost 2 bases and the J gene lost 2 bases, with 8 bases spanning the gap. The CDR3 DNA follows: TGTGCCAGCAGCTTATCTAGCCACACAGATACGCAGTATTTT. Translation: CASSLSSHTDTQYF.

This clone was observed a single time. This chain links TRBV11-2 with TRBJ2-1, with D tentatively TRBD2 (5 bases). Trimming left V 5 bases short and J 4 bases short, with 9 bases between. The CDR3 is 13 amino acids. Per the germline V gene, CDR1 is SGHAT and CDR2 is FQNNGV. This chain's CDR3 is CASSEEAYNEQFF. The CDR3 DNA reads as TGTGCCAGCAGCGAGGAGGCTTACAATGAGCAGTTCTTC. Full variable domain (remainder filled in from reference TRBV11-2 and TRBJ2-1): EAGVAQSPRYKIIEKRQSVAFWCNPISGHATLYWYQQILGQGPKLLIQFQNNGVVDDSQLPKDRFSAERLKGVDSTLKIQPAKLEDSAVYLCASSEEAYNEQFFGPGTRLTVL.

The chain links TRBV6-5 to TRBJ2-1; 8 bases match TRBD1. The length of the CDR3 is 15 residues. Trimming removed 6 bases from V and 6 bases from J; junction bases left unmatched: 10. CDR1 is MNHEY and CDR2 is SVGAGI in the germline V gene. The CDR3 bases are TGTGCCAGCAGCCCCCAGACAGGGGACCTCAATGAGCAGTTCTTC. This encodes CASSPQTGDLNEQFF.

There are many counts of this clone. The chain carries TRBV28 and TRBJ1-2; possibly TRBD1 for D (5 bases). Germline V gene lookup returns CDR1 MDHEN and CDR2 SYDVKM. Trimming cost V 5 bases and J 5 bases, with 6 bases left between them. CDR3 length equals 11 residues. CDR3 sequence reads: CASSPGYGYTF. CDR3 bases: TGTGCCAGCAGTCCAGGGTATGGCTACACCTTC.

This chain uses TRBV27 with TRBJ2-1; D is perhaps TRBD1 (6 bases). The CDR3 spans 12 residues. Trimming cost V 8 bases and J 11 bases, with 16 bases left between them. Germline V CDR1 and CDR2: MNHEY, SMNVEV (reference sequence). CDR3 region: CASGGGERKQFF. Here the CDR3 DNA reads TGTGCCAGCGGGGGCGGAGAACGTAAGCAGTTCTTC.

The chain employs TRBV7-2 and TRBJ2-1; 13 bases map to TRBD2. The CDR3 contains 18 residues. Germline lookup yields CDR1 SGHTA and CDR2 FQGNSA. V gave up 1 base and J gave up 5 bases; unmatched junction bases: 8. CDR3 residues: CASSLGRTSGGAHNEQFF. The CDR3 nucleotides are TGTGCCAGCAGCTTAGGTCGGACTAGCGGGGGAGCTCACAATGAGCAGTTCTTC.